What follows describes a single T cell receptor (beta chain). This sample stems from a study of B cell selection in AIRE deficiency. Sorting defined conventional CD4 T cells as CD4+CD127+. TCRdb's table, derived via immunoSEQ multiplex PCR, lists solely in-frame clones and lacks some. The top ten hold under 0.2% of the sample, which has over 20,000 clones, roughly 98% seen once. This receptor was obtained from a human donor with AIRE deficiency. The sequencing input was conventional CD4+ T cells sorted from PBMCs.

CDR3 residues: CASSIDAGVQFF. CDR3 nucleotides: TGTGCCAGCAGCATAGATGCGGGAGTGCAGTTCTTC. The chain employs TRBV7-3 and TRBJ2-1; 7 bases match TRBD2. The CDR3 runs 12 residues. With 5 bases clipped from V and 12 bases from J, the junction kept 7 bases outside the gene matches. Looked up from germline, CDR1 is SGHTA and CDR2 is FQGTGA.